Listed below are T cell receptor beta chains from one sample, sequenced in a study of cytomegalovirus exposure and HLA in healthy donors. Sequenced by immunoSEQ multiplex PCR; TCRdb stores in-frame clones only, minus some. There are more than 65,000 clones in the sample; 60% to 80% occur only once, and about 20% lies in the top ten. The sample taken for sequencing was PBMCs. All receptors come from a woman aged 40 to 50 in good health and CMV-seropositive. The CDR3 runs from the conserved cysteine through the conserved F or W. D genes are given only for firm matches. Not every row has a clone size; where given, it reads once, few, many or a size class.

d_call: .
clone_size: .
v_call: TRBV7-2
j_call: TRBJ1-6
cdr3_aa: CASSSDSPLHF
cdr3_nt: TGTGCCAGCAGCTCAGATTCACCCCTCCACTTT

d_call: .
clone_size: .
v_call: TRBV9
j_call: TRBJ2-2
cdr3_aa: CASSSGGGRANSNTGELFF
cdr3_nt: TGTGCCAGCAGCTCGGGGGGCGGCAGGGCTAATTCGAACACCGGGGAGCTGTTTTTT

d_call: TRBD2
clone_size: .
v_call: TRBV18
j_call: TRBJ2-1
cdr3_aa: CASSDQRGGYNEQFF
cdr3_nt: TGTGCCAGCTCAGATCAGCGGGGGGGCTACAATGAGCAGTTCTTC

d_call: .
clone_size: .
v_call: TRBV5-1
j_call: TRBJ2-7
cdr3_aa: CASSLGGLLGSYEQYF
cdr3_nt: TGCGCCAGCAGCTTGGGAGGTCTCCTGGGCTCCTACGAGCAGTACTTC

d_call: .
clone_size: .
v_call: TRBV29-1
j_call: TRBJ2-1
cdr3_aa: CSVEGRGPSYNEQFF
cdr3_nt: TGCAGCGTTGAAGGCCGCGGTCCTTCCTACAATGAGCAGTTCTTC

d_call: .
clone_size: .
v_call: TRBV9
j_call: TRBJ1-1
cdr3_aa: CASSVESQGGGPEAFF
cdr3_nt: TGTGCCAGCAGCGTAGAATCCCAAGGGGGAGGGCCTGAAGCTTTCTTT

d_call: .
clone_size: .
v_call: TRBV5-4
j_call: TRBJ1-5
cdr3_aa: CASSQDGNNQPQHF
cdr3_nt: TGTGCCAGCAGCCAGGACGGGAACAATCAGCCCCAGCATTTT

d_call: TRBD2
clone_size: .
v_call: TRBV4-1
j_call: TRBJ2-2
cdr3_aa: CASSQDLSLAGGPSGTGELFF
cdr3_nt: TGCGCCAGCAGCCAAGATCTTAGTTTAGCGGGGGGACCCTCGGGCACCGGGGAGCTGTTTTTT

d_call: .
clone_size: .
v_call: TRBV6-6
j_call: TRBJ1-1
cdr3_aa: CASSYSSRGNTEAFF
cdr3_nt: TGTGCCAGCAGTTACTCTAGCCGGGGGAACACTGAAGCTTTCTTT

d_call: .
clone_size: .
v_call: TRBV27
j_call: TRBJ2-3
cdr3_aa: CASSLKAGSQYF
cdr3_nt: TGTGCCAGCAGTTTAAAGGCGGGATCGCAGTATTTT

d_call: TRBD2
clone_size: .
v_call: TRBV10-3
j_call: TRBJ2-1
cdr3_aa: CAIREGAGDYNEQFF
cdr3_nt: TGTGCCATCAGGGAGGGAGCGGGAGACTACAATGAGCAGTTCTTC

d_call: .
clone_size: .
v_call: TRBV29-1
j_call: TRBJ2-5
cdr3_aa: CSAQGREETQYF
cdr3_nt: TGCAGCGCCCAGGGGCGGGAGGAGACCCAGTACTTC

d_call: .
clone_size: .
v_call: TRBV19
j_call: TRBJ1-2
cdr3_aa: CASSIDNNYGYTF
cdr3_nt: TGTGCCAGTAGTATAGACAATAACTATGGCTACACCTTC

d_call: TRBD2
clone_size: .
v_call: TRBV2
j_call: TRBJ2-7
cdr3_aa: CASRRTSAYEQYF
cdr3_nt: TGTGCCAGCAGGAGGACTAGCGCGTACGAGCAGTACTTC

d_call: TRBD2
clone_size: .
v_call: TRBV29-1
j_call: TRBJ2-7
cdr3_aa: CSARLAGGGEQYF
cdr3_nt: TGCAGCGCCAGACTAGCGGGAGGCGGCGAGCAGTACTTC

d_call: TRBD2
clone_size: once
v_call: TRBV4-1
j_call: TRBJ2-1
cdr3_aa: CASSQGVSGGRGEQFF
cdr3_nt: TGCGCCAGCAGCCAGGGAGTAAGCGGGGGGAGGGGTGAGCAGTTCTTC

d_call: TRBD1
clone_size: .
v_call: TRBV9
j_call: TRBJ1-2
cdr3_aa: CASSRSGTGGGYTF
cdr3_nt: TGTGCCAGCAGCAGATCCGGGACAGGGGGTGGCTACACCTTC

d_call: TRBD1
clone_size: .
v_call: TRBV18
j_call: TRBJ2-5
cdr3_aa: CASSPGQGLETQYF
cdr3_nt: TGTGCCAGCTCACCTGGACAGGGCCTGGAGACCCAGTACTTC

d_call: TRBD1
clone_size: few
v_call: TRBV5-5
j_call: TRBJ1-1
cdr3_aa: CASSFGQGNTEAFF
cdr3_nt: TGTGCCAGCAGCTTTGGACAGGGGAACACTGAAGCTTTCTTT

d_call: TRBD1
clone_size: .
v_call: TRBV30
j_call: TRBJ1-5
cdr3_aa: CACRGQANQPQHF
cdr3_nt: TGTGCCTGCCGAGGACAGGCTAATCAGCCCCAGCATTTT

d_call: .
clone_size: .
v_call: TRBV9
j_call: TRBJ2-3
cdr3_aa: CASSVETGAVDTQYF
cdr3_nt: TGTGCCAGCAGCGTAGAAACGGGAGCGGTAGATACGCAGTATTTT

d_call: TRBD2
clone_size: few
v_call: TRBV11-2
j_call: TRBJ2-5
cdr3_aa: CASSLASGGVETQYF
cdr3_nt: TGTGCCAGCAGCTTGGCGAGCGGGGGAGTCGAGACCCAGTACTTC

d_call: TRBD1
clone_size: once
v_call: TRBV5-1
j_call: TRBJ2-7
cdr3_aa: CASSPRQGRNYEQYF
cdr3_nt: TGCGCCAGCAGCCCGCGACAGGGGAGAAATTACGAGCAGTACTTC

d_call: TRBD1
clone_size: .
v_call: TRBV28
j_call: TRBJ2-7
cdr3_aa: CASSPPGTGGYEQYF
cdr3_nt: TGTGCCAGCAGTCCTCCCGGGACAGGGGGATACGAGCAGTACTTC

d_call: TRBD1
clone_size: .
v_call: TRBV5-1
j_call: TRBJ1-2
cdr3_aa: CASSRATGYYGYTF
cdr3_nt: TGCGCCAGCAGCAGGGCGACAGGGTACTATGGCTACACCTTC

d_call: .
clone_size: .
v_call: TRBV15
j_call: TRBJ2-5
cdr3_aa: CATSRRGLAGETQYF
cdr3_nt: TGTGCCACCAGCAGAAGGGGACTCGCTGGGGAGACCCAGTACTTC

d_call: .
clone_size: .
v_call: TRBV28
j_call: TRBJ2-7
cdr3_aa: CASSLGGGRWEQYF
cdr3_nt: TGTGCCAGCAGTTTGGGTGGAGGGAGATGGGAGCAGTACTTC

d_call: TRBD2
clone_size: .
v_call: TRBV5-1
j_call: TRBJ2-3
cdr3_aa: CASSPGDSGGPPDTQYF
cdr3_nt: TGCGCCAGCAGCCCGGGGGATAGCGGGGGCCCCCCAGATACGCAGTATTTT

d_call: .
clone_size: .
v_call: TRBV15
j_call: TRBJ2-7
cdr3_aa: CATSRGIQGRAVEQYF
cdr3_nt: TGTGCCACCAGCAGAGGGATCCAGGGCAGAGCCGTGGAGCAGTACTTC

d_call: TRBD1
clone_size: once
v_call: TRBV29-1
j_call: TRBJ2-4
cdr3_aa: CSVSGQGNIQYF
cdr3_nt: TGCAGCGTTTCTGGACAGGGGAACATTCAGTACTTC

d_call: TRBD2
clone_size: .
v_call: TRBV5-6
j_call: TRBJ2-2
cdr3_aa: CASSFISGSIGELFF
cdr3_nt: TGTGCCAGCAGCTTCATAAGCGGGAGTATCGGGGAGCTGTTTTTT

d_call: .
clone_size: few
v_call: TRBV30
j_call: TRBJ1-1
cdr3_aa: CAWIRQGNTEAFF
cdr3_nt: TGTGCCTGGATACGGCAGGGGAACACTGAAGCTTTCTTT

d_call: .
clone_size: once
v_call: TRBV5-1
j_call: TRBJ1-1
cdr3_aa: CASSRNQGIRTEAFF
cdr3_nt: TGCGCCAGCAGCCGAAACCAGGGCATCCGGACTGAAGCTTTCTTT

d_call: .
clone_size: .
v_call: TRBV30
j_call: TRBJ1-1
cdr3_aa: CAWSAHRSTEAFF
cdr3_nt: TGTGCCTGGAGTGCACACAGATCAACTGAAGCTTTCTTT

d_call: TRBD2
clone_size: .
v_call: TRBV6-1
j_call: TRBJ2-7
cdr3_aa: CASSSTSGVSYEQYF
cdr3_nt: TGTGCCAGCAGCTCGACCAGCGGGGTATCCTACGAGCAGTACTTC

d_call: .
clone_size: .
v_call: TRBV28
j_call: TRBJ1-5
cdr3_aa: CASSQGLGNQPQHF
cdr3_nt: TGTGCCAGCAGTCAGGGACTGGGCAATCAGCCCCAGCATTTT

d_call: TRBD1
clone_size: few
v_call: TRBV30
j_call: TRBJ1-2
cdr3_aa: CAWSRPGTGAVSGYTF
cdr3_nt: TGTGCCTGGAGTCGTCCCGGGACAGGGGCGGTGAGCGGCTACACCTTC

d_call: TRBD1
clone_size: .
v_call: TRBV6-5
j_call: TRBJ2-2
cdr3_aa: CASRGDRGTGELFF
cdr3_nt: TGTGCCAGCAGGGGGGACAGGGGAACCGGGGAGCTGTTTTTT

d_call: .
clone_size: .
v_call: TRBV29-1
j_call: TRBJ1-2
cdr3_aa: CSARTANYGYTF
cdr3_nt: TGCAGCGCCCGGACAGCTAACTATGGCTACACCTTC

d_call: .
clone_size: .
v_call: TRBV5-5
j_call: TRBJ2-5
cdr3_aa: CASSLAPGQETQYF
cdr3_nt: TGTGCCAGCAGCTTGGCCCCAGGGCAAGAGACCCAGTACTTC

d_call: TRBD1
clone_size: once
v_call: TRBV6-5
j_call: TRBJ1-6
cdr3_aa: CASRDRGNSPLHF
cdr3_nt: TGTGCCTCCCGGGACAGGGGTAATTCACCCCTCCACTTT

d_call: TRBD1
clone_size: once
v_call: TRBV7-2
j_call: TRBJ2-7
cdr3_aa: CASSQGGGQGSYEQYF
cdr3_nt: TGTGCCAGCAGCCAGGGGGGCGGACAGGGCTCCTACGAGCAGTACTTC

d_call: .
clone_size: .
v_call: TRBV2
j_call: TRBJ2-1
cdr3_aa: CASSDLEDSSSYNEQFF
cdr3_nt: TGTGCCAGCAGTGATCTAGAGGACAGTAGCTCCTACAATGAGCAGTTCTTC

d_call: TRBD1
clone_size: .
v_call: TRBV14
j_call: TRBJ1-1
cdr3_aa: CASSHRQGRSTEAFF
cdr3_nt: TGTGCCAGCAGCCACCGACAGGGTAGGAGCACTGAAGCTTTCTTT

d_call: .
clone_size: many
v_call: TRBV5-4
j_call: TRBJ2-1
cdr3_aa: CASSKERRNEQFF
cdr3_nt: TGTGCCAGCAGCAAGGAGCGGAGGAATGAGCAGTTCTTC

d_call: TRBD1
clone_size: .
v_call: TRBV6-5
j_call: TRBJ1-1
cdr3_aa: CASSRQGAEAFF
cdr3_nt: TGTGCCAGCAGCCGACAGGGCGCTGAAGCTTTCTTT